This T cell receptor (beta chain) was sequenced during a study of blood T cells in healthy people across ages. Study-wide points: Samples with more naive T cells showed higher observed beta diversity.

Next came a second PCR, run for roughly 6 to 11 cycles, which used a sample-barcoded 5' primer along with a J-beta primer mix. Sequencing yielded, for each sample, at least 3 million paired-end reads carrying CDR3. Using its own MiXCR run on the 5' RACE reads, TCRdb lists one record per CDR3 protein. The sample has roughly 1.7 million distinct CDR3 sequences, about 31% seen once; the top ten hold around 10%. The CDR3 runs to 14 residues. Losses at the gene ends were 3 bases for V and 6 bases for J; bases not matched to a gene: 4. In germline, CDR1 is SGHTA, CDR2 FQGTGA. This clonotype was seen a single time. Its cognate antigen is unknown.

This TCR was sampled from a woman in her thirties in good health. What was sequenced was blood. The chain joins TRBV7-3 to TRBJ2-2, with 7 bases aligning to TRBD2. In DNA form, the CDR3 reads TGTGCCAGCAGCTTGGGAGGGCGACCCGGGGAGCTGTTTTTT. Translating gives CASSLGGRPGELFF.